This T cell receptor (beta chain) was retrieved from a study of T cells in localized non-small cell lung cancer. The CDR3 spans 15 residues. Losses at the gene ends were 6 bases for V and 0 bases for J; bases not matched to a gene: 4. Germline loops: CDR1 MNHNY, CDR2 SVGAGI (reference sequence). Profiled with immunoSEQ multiplex PCR; TCRdb holds only in-frame clones, not every one. The data hold 70,000 or so clones, with about four fifths observed a single time. The clonotype was recovered from an older female donor with stage I lung adenocarcinoma. The material sequenced was peripheral blood, taken before any cancer treatment. J is TRBJ1-3 and V is TRBV6-6, with 8 nucleotides matching TRBD1. CDR3 protein: CASRSGGRSGNTIYF. CDR3 bases: TGTGCCAGCAGATCAGGGGGCCGCTCTGGAAACACCATATATTTT.